This T cell receptor (beta chain) emerged from a study of T cells in Graves' hyperthyroidism and ophthalmopathy. Study-level points and caveats: Peripheral blood also featured most of the thyroid clonotypes expanded above 0.001. A 13 V-J signature model discriminated ophthalmopathy versus stable hyperthyroidism.

This clonotype came up many times. Its specificity is not known. Amplification of TCR beta CDR3 regions was performed using RNA transcripts as template. The HTBI primer set served for first-round RT-PCR of the TCR CDR3. TCRdb used MiXCR to reprocess the multiplex PCR reads, holding one entry per CDR3 protein. Here the sample spans some 400,000 distinct CDR3 sequences, roughly 14% being singletons. The clonotype originates from a woman aged 55-69 years with Graves' hyperthyroidism. The specimen was blood.

This chain's CDR3 is CSAASPAPGREETQYF. The CDR3 region has the DNA TGCAGTGCAGCCTCACCCGCCCCCGGGAGAGAAGAGACCCAGTACTTC. The V gene is TRBV20-1, the J gene TRBJ2-5, with a tentative D call TRBD2 (6 bases). Per the germline V gene, CDR1 is DFQATT and CDR2 is SNEGSKA (reference sequence). The CDR3 extends over 16 amino acids. Trimming stripped 6 bases from V and 3 bases from J, with 23 bases between.